One sample yielded the 18 T cell receptor beta chains listed below, sequenced in a study of radiation and T cells in renal cell carcinoma. The method was immunoSEQ multiplex PCR; TCRdb's version includes in-frame clones alone and lacks a portion of them. The data contain 120,000 or so clones, 81% of them singletons. Time point specified: blood 2 weeks post-SBRT. Treatment described: 15 Gy SBRT to primary tumor, nephrectomy 4 weeks later. The input for sequencing was blood, taken from a patient whose treatment included radiotherapy and nephrectomy. These receptor sequences come from a man aged 50 or older with renal cell carcinoma.

This sequence joins TRBV19 and TRBJ1-1, with D unclear. The CDR3 totals 13 residues. Germline V gene sequence: CDR1 LNHDA, CDR2 SQIVND (reference sequence). V lost 4 bases and J 1 base, leaving 7 bases between the germline ends. In DNA, the CDR3 is TGTGCCAGTAGTAAGACACAGAACACTGAAGCTTTCTTT. Encoded protein: CASSKTQNTEAFF.

CDR3 DNA sequence: TGTGCCAGCACCACAGGCCTCTCCTACAATGAGCAGTTCTTC. Its protein is CASTTGLSYNEQFF. V is TRBV2 and J is TRBJ2-1; D might be TRBD1 (5 bases). Germline loops: CDR1 SNHLY, CDR2 FYNNEI. The CDR3 loop spans 14 amino acids. Trimming removed 7 bases at V and 0 bases at J, with 10 bases between.

The CDR3 DNA follows: TGCGCCAGCAGCTTAAGGACTAGCGGCAACTCCTACAATGAGCAGTTCTTC. It codes for CASSLRTSGNSYNEQFF. The V and J genes are TRBV5-1 and TRBJ2-1; 10 bases map to TRBD2. The CDR3 has 17 residues. The junction had 5 bases not matched to a gene; V was cut back by 2 bases and J by 0 bases. CDR1 and CDR2 (germline): SGHRS, YFSETQ.

This clone was observed a handful of times. The identical CDR3 is also encoded by other nucleotide sequences in the sample. V usage is TRBV2 and J usage is TRBJ1-5; 7 bases map to TRBD1. This CDR3 contains 13 residues. Germline assignment: CDR1 SNHLY and CDR2 FYNNEI. V lost 8 bases, J lost 1 base, and 2 bases stayed unmatched. The chain's CDR3 is CASRGQSNQPQHF. DNA for the CDR3: TGTGCCAGCCGGGGACAGAGCAATCAGCCCCAGCATTTT.

As DNA, the CDR3 is TGTGCCTGGAGTTCTCCGGGACTTACGCTAAAGCAGTTCTTC. Its protein is CAWSSPGLTLKQFF. The rearrangement uses TRBV30 and TRBJ2-1; D possibly corresponds to TRBD2 (6 bases). The CDR3 has 14 amino acids. Per germline, CDR1 GTSNPN and CDR2 SVGIG (reference sequence). V was clipped by 2 bases and J by 11 bases, with 19 bases between them. The full variable domain, its missing parts supplied by reference TRBV30 and TRBJ2-1, is SQTIHQWPATLVQPVGSPLSLECTVEGTSNPNLYWYRQAAGRGLQLLFYSVGIGQISSEVPQNLSASRPQDRQFILSSKKLLLSDSGFYLCAWSSPGLTLKQFFGPGTRLTVL.

The V call is TRBV6-5, the J call TRBJ1-6, with D hard to call. Germline CDR1 and CDR2: MNHEY and SVGAGI. Deletions cut 5 bases from V and 2 bases from J, with 10 bases between. CDR3 length: 15 amino acids. Written as DNA, the CDR3 is TGTGCCAGCAGTCCCGGAGTAGCCTATAATTCACCCCTCCACTTT. This translates into CASSPGVAYNSPLHF.

Only one count was recorded for this clone. The chain couples TRBV4-3 to TRBJ1-5; 8 bases fit TRBD1. The CDR3 contains 15 residues. With V trimmed by 0 bases and J by 7 bases, 5 bases remained unmatched. Germline lookup yields CDR1 LGHNA and CDR2 YSLEER. The CDR3 region is CASSQDTGGTQPQHF. For the CDR3, the DNA is TGCGCCAGCAGCCAAGATACAGGGGGGACGCAGCCCCAGCATTTT.

The chain carries TRBV9 and TRBJ2-7; D is ambiguous. The CDR3 covers 11 residues. V dropped 2 bases and J dropped 4 bases, with 4 bases sitting between them. CDR1 and CDR2 (germline): SGDLS, YYNGEE. The CDR3 DNA reads as TGTGCCAGCAGCGTCTGGTACGAGCAGTACTTC. Its translation is CASSVWYEQYF.

This chain joins TRBV10-2 and TRBJ1-2; a possible D gene is TRBD1 (5 bases). CDR1 and CDR2 (germline): WSHSY, SAAADI. Trimming removed 6 bases from V and 4 bases from J, with 15 bases in between. This CDR3 has 14 residues. The CDR3 sequence: CASSGDRGGYGYTF. In DNA, the CDR3 is TGCGCCAGCAGCGGGGACCGAGGAGGCTATGGCTACACCTTC.

This chain links TRBV2 with TRBJ2-7; 9 positions match TRBD2. Germline assignment: CDR1 SNHLY and CDR2 FYNNEI. This CDR3 has 14 amino acids. V dropped 7 bases and J dropped 1; count of bases not matched to a gene: 5. CDR3 amino acids: CASKLLAGSYEQYF. The CDR3 DNA follows: TGTGCCAGCAAACTGCTAGCGGGGTCCTACGAGCAGTACTTC.

The CDR3 coding sequence is TGTGCCAGCAGTTACTGGAGGACAGATCCCTACGAGCAGTACTTC. Its protein product is CASSYWRTDPYEQYF. This chain uses TRBV6-5 with TRBJ2-7; tentatively, D is TRBD1 (6 bases). The CDR3 is 15 residues long. Between the trimmed V and J ends, which lost 1 base and 2 bases, there was a span of 12 bases. The germline CDR1 and CDR2 sequences are MNHEY and SVGAGI.

The chain recombines TRBV6-1 with TRBJ2-3; D is possibly TRBD1 (7 bases). V gave up 4 bases and J gave up 0 bases, with 17 bases separating them. CDR3 length: 17 amino acids. Germline V gene lookup returns CDR1 MNHNS and CDR2 SASEGT. DNA for the CDR3: TGTGCCAGCAGTGCCCGACAGGGTGGGACTAGCACAGATACGCAGTATTTT. It is translated as CASSARQGGTSTDTQYF.

The V and J genes are TRBV4-1 and TRBJ1-1, with 8 bases matching TRBD1. After removal of 4 bases from V and 1 base from J, the junction contained 2 bases not matched to a gene. Germline V gene sequence: CDR1 MGHRA, CDR2 YSYEKL. This CDR3 contains 14 residues. The CDR3 bases are TGCGCCAGCAGCCGTGGACAGGGGAACACTGAAGCTTTCTTT. It is translated as CASSRGQGNTEAFF.

V usage is TRBV7-9 and J usage is TRBJ2-5, with D perhaps TRBD2 (5 bases). Germline V gene sequence: CDR1 SEHNR, CDR2 FQNEAQ (reference sequence). The CDR3 totals 14 residues. V gave up 5 bases and J gave up 5 bases, with 15 bases separating them. CDR3 sequence reads: CASSDPTGDETQYF. In DNA form, the CDR3 reads TGTGCCAGCAGCGATCCGACCGGGGATGAGACCCAGTACTTC.

This chain joins TRBV9 and TRBJ1-2, with D possibly matching TRBD1 (6 bases). Germline CDR1 reads SGDLS; CDR2 reads YYNGEE. V lost 7 bases and J 3 bases, leaving 10 bases between the germline ends. The CDR3 has 12 residues. For the CDR3, the DNA is TGTGCCAGCCGTGGACAGCACTATGGCTACACCTTC. Amino acids: CASRGQHYGYTF. The whole variable domain, filled in from reference TRBV9 and TRBJ1-2, reads DSGVTQTPKHLITATGQRVTLRCSPRSGDLSVYWYQQSLDQGLQFLIQYYNGEERAKGNILERFSAQQFPDLHSELNLSSLELGDSALYFCASRGQHYGYTFGSGTRLTVV.

The CDR3 sequence is CASSQAGRGYGYTF. DNA for the CDR3: TGCGCCAGCAGCCAAGCCGGGCGTGGGTATGGCTACACCTTC. The chain recombines TRBV4-1 with TRBJ1-2; no clear D gene. V was pared by 1 base and J by 5 bases, with 11 bases between. Germline assignment: CDR1 MGHRA and CDR2 YSYEKL. The CDR3 totals 14 residues.

CDR3 in DNA: TGTGCCAGCAGCGCACCGGGACAGGGGGTTGACGAGCAGTACTTC. Residues: CASSAPGQGVDEQYF. This sequence joins TRBV7-9 and TRBJ2-7; 11 bases are a match to TRBD1. Losses at the gene ends were 5 bases for V and 5 bases for J; bases not matched to a gene: 8. Germline-derived CDR1 and CDR2 are SEHNR and FQNEAQ (reference sequence). The CDR3 spans 15 residues. The entire variable domain, with the rest obtained from reference TRBV7-9 and TRBJ2-7, is as follows: DTGVSQNPRHKITKRGQNVTFRCDPISEHNRLYWYRQTLGQGPEFLTYFQNEAQLEKSRLLSDRFSAERPKGSFSTLEIQRTEQGDSAMYLCASSAPGQGVDEQYFGPGTRLTVT.

This sequence joins TRBV5-1 and TRBJ1-4, with D tentatively TRBD1 (6 bases). Germline V gives CDR1 SGHRS, CDR2 YFSETQ. The V end was cut by 3 bases, the J end by 0 bases, with 18 bases between. The CDR3 is made up of 18 amino acids. The CDR3 loop reads CASSWGQGRTATNEKLFF. The CDR3 DNA sequence: TGCGCCAGCAGCTGGGGGCAGGGGCGAACCGCAACTAATGAAAAACTGTTTTTT.